This T cell receptor (beta chain) was captured by sequencing in a study of cytomegalovirus exposure and HLA in healthy donors. Study-wide results and limits: Common viral pathogens (according to a later analysis) appeared linked to several of the most significant clusters.

PCR used 60 Vbeta primers and 13 Jbeta primers. Assay: immunoSEQ multiplex PCR; the TCRdb copy retains only in-frame clones and omits some. The sample includes fewer than 150,000 clones, around 82% seen only once; the top ten take roughly 5.9%. Deletions cut 5 bases from V and 7 bases from J, with 17 bases between. Per the germline V gene, CDR1 is SGHNT and CDR2 is YENEEA. The CDR3 is 15 amino acids. A note on this clone: Its antigen remains unknown.

The sequenced sample consisted of PBMCs. V usage is TRBV11-3 and J usage is TRBJ1-4; D is perhaps TRBD1 (6 bases). The sequence derives from a woman in her thirties in good health and CMV-seropositive. The CDR3 sequence: CASSHVGGSTEKLFF. The CDR3 nucleotides read TGTGCCAGCAGCCATGTAGGGGGAAGTACTGAAAAACTGTTTTTT.